This T cell receptor (beta chain) was found in a study of CD8 T cells in acute hepatitis C reinfection. Study in general: CD8+ T cells specific for HCV NS3-1073 were sequenced.

CDR3 length: 14 amino acids. The ends were cut back, 3 bases at V and 1 base at J, with 10 bases in the middle. Germline V gene sequence: CDR1 SGDLS, CDR2 YYNGEE. The sample's time point: naive CD8 control sorted from an acute-time-point sample. Donors were people who inject drugs, followed every 3 months. Produced via immunoSEQ multiplex PCR; TCRdb's table is partial and in-frame only. Of more than 35,000 clones in the sample, around nine tenths were seen once. Regarding this clone: Its specificity is unknown.

General observations from the study: Bulk TCRbeta-only sequencing left public clonotype pairing undetermined. One of thirteen outcome-independent public clonotypes used V04-02/J02-02.

The chain couples TRBV9 to TRBJ2-5; D gene unclear. The sequence came from a man between 25 and 39 years old with chronic hepatitis C. Sequencing input: naive CD8+ T cells from PBMCs. CDR3 sequence: CASSGSGSQETQYF. The CDR3 DNA sequence: TGTGCCAGCAGCGGATCTGGCAGCCAAGAGACCCAGTACTTC.